This TCR beta chain was captured in a study of blood T cell repertoires in COVID-19. Whole-study context: Italy, Spain and the United States were the sources of the convalescent and acute COVID-19 samples.

With regard to this clone: Its ends do not fully match the called genes, so a read error is possible. Other DNA variants within this sample encode the same CDR3.

In the original workflow: Reference gene primer amplification in the assay estimated nucleated cell counts. Assay used: immunoSEQ multiplex PCR; TCRdb lists only in-frame clones, some missing. That table supplies the V and J calls and clone size; D and trimming were determined from the DNA. The sample has about 160,000 clones, 85% seen once. The source is a human donor with acute or convalescent COVID-19. The donor label of this sample is uncertain. Material: peripheral blood.

Written as DNA, the CDR3 is TGTGCTAGCAGCTTAACCGGACAGAGCAATCAGCCCCAGCATTTT. Residues: CASSLTGQSNQPQHF. The chain is built from TRBV7-3 and TRBJ1-5; D might be TRBD1 (6 bases). The CDR3 spans 15 residues. CDR1 and CDR2 (germline): SGHTA, FQGTGA.